These T cell receptor beta chains were read from a single sample in a study of identical twins. A single record per CDR3 protein comes from TCRdb applying MiXCR to the 5' RACE reads. The profile shows 500,000 to 600,000 distinct CDR3 sequences, 20% to 25% of them singletons. These data also formed part of another study, on T cells expressing NK-cell markers.

The source material was CD4+ T cells sorted from blood. The receptors shown here come from a woman aged 18-30 years in good health. CDR3s include the opening cysteine and the closing phenylalanine or tryptophan. The D gene is left open where the match is weak. Clone size is given for some rows only: seen once, a few or many times, or a class if the clone is expanded.

V,J,D,size,DNA,CDR3
TRBV6-1,TRBJ1-1,-,-,TGTGCCAGCAGCCGACAGAGTATGAACACTGAAGCTTTCTTT,CASSRQSMNTEAFF
TRBV5-1,TRBJ2-7,-,-,TGCGCCAGCAGCGGCGGACACCTCGAGCAGTACTTC,CASSGGHLEQYF
TRBV3-1,TRBJ2-5,-,many,TGTGCCAGCAGCCAAGTCTACGAGACCCAGTACTTC,CASSQVYETQYF
TRBV12-3/TRBV12-4,TRBJ1-1,-,many,TGTGCCAGCAGTGCGGGACTGCAGAACACTGAAGCTTTCTTT,CASSAGLQNTEAFF
TRBV4-3,TRBJ2-7,-,-,TGCGCCAGCAGCCAAGGACAGCTCTACGAGCAGTACTTC,CASSQGQLYEQYF
TRBV4-3,TRBJ1-2,-,few,TGCGCCAGCAGCCAAGTTTCTAGGGATGGGGATGGCTACACCTTC,CASSQVSRDGDGYTF
TRBV15,TRBJ1-1,TRBD1,many,TGTGCCACCAGCAGAGTCAGAGACAGGGCCACTGAAGCTTTCTTT,CATSRVRDRATEAFF
TRBV18,TRBJ2-7,-,few,TGTGCCAGCTCACGCATCGGAGACGAGCAGTACTTC,CASSRIGDEQYF
TRBV5-5,TRBJ2-2,-,-,TGTGCCAGCAGGTCGCACCAGGTTATTGGGGAGCTGTTTTTT,CASRSHQVIGELFF
TRBV2,TRBJ1-5,TRBD1,-,TGTGCCAGCAGTGACGAGACAGGGCGGACTCAGCCCCAGCATTTT,CASSDETGRTQPQHF
TRBV12-3/TRBV12-4,TRBJ2-5,TRBD2,few,TGTGCCAGCACCTTCGGGGGGAGGGAGACCCAGTACTTC,CASTFGGRETQYF
TRBV19,TRBJ2-7,TRBD2,many,TGTGCCAGTAGTCCGTGGACTAGCGGGACATACGAGCAGTACTTC,CASSPWTSGTYEQYF
TRBV7-9,TRBJ1-6,TRBD1,-,TGTGCCAGCAGCTTAAGGACAGGGGATAATTCACCCCTCCACTTT,CASSLRTGDNSPLHF